This TCR beta chain was identified in a study of T cells after yellow fever vaccination. Study information: In the case of low-cell-number fractions, SMART-Seq v4 Ultra Low Input was used for preparation. Overall study findings and caveats: After the booster, around 95% of CD4 and 75% to 90% of CD8 primary-response clones were re-detected. Though it reached lower strength, the secondary response hit its peak faster, day 5 versus 15.

This CDR3 has 15 amino acids. CDR1 and CDR2 from the germline V gene are SGHVS and FQNEAQ. V lost 0 bases and J lost 6, with 12 bases in between. This clonotype was recorded at least ten times. The antigen is not known. MiXCR was run by TCRdb on the 5' RACE reads, yielding one entry per CDR3 protein. This table has around 340,000 distinct CDR3 sequences, around 13% appearing once. This clonotype was sampled from a man between 18 and 35 years old who received the YFV17D yellow fever vaccine. The specimen was CD4+ T cells sorted from PBMCs, collected 15 days after the yellow fever booster vaccination. The J gene is TRBJ2-4, the V gene TRBV7-8, with D possibly TRBD2 on 6 matching bases. In DNA form, the CDR3 reads TGTGCCAGCAGCTTAGCGGGCGGGGCGATAAACATTCAGTACTTC. Translation: CASSLAGGAINIQYF. The variable domain in full, completed from reference TRBV7-8 and TRBJ2-4, reads GAGVSQSPRYKVAKRGQDVALRCDPISGHVSLFWYQQALGQGPEFLTYFQNEAQLDKSGLPSDRFFAERPEGSVSTLKIQRTQQEDSAVYLCASSLAGGAINIQYFGAGTRLSVL.